Shown below are 11 T cell receptor beta chains from a single sample sequenced in a study of regulatory T cells in long-lasting Graves disease. Sequencing libraries for TCR beta were prepared with iRepertoire HTBI primers and Arm-PCR of CDR3 regions. TCRdb used MiXCR to reprocess the multiplex PCR reads, holding one entry per CDR3 protein. The table includes hundreds of thousands of distinct CDR3 sequences, about 17% detected once. This sample's time point: newly diagnosed GD, antithyroid drugs for less than 3 months. RNA isolated from PBMCs was used to make the TCR library. This sample also appeared in a second study, on T cells in Graves' hyperthyroidism and ophthalmopathy.

The source material was peripheral blood mononuclear cells (PBMCs), sampled at new diagnosis, from a patient treated with antithyroid drugs. The receptor source for this set is a woman between 25 and 40 years old with Graves disease.

This clonotype has at least ten counts. This rearrangement joins TRBV13 to TRBJ2-1; 7 nucleotides line up with TRBD2. CDR3 length: 16 residues. The germline CDR1 and CDR2 sequences are PRHDT and FYEKMQ (reference sequence). The trim removed 5 bases at V and 2 bases at J, leaving 9 bases unmatched. CDR3: CASSATSALTYNEQFF. For the CDR3, the DNA is TGTGCCAGCAGCGCCACTAGCGCGTTGACCTACAATGAGCAGTTCTTC.

The chain has TRBV14 and TRBJ2-1; 8 bases are shared with TRBD1. The V and J ends lost 0 bases and 7 bases, in that order; junction bases with no gene match: 8. The CDR3 contains 16 residues. The germline V gene has CDR1 SGHDN and CDR2 FVKESK. The CDR3 here is CASSQDRRTGLNEQFF. CDR3 DNA: TGTGCCAGCAGCCAAGATAGAAGGACAGGGCTTAATGAGCAGTTCTTC.

This clonotype appeared once. The chain carries TRBV7-9 and TRBJ1-4; weak D call: TRBD1 (6 bases). The CDR3 spans 13 residues. Germline CDR1 and CDR2: SEHNR and FQNEAQ (reference sequence). V was trimmed by 11 bases and J by 8 bases, leaving 18 bases between them. The CDR3 loop is CAVGQGQREKLFF. The CDR3 nucleotides read TGTGCCGTCGGGCAGGGGCAACGGGAAAAACTGTTTTTT.

This clonotype was seen more than once but under ten times. This sequence joins TRBV7-2 and TRBJ2-5; 8 nucleotides agree with TRBD2. The V segment lost 5 bases and the J segment 4 bases; nucleotides outside the gene matches: 6. The CDR3 is made up of 14 amino acids. CDR1 is SGHTA, CDR2 FQGNSA, per germline. In DNA form, the CDR3 reads TGTGCCAGCAGCAGCAACAGCGGGAGAGAGACCCAGTACTTC. Its protein product is CASSSNSGRETQYF.

The chain has TRBV4-3 and TRBJ1-1; D is perhaps TRBD1 (6 bases). Germline loops: CDR1 LGHNA, CDR2 YSLEER. V was clipped by 4 bases and J by 1 base, with 19 bases between them. This CDR3 comprises 17 residues. CDR3 bases: TGCGCCAGCAGCCCCGGGACAACAGACCACCGGAACACTGAAGCTTTCTTT. Translation gives CASSPGTTDHRNTEAFF.

At least ten counts were recorded for this clonotype. The junction shows a germline mismatch at one end, possibly a read error. The rearrangement joins TRBV3-1 to TRBJ1-2; D perhaps matches TRBD1 (5 bases). CDR3 length equals 12 residues. Germline CDR1 reads LGHDT; CDR2 reads YNNKEL (reference sequence). DNA of the CDR3: TGTGCCAGCGGCCAGGGCAGAGGGGGCTACACCTTC. Protein product: CASGQGRGGYTF. The full variable domain, in which reference TRBV3-1 and TRBJ1-2 provide the parts outside the CDR3, is DTAVSQTPKYLVTQMGNDKSIKCEQNLGHDTMYWYKQDSKKFLKIMFSYNNKELIINETVPNRFSPKSPDKAHLNLHINSLELGDSAVYFCASGQGRGGYTFGSGTRLTVV.

This clonotype has ten or more counts. The gene calls are TRBV2 and TRBJ2-1; D perhaps matches TRBD2 (6 bases). Trimming stripped 5 bases from V and 6 bases from J, with 14 bases between. CDR3 length equals 14 residues. CDR1 is SNHLY and CDR2 is FYNNEI in the germline V gene. The CDR3 loop reads CASSPQTSTNEQFF. In nucleotides, the CDR3 is TGTGCCAGCAGTCCCCAGACTAGTACCAATGAGCAGTTCTTC.

The rearrangement joins TRBV19 to TRBJ2-1, with TRBD2 identical over 11 bases. This CDR3 is 18 amino acids long. CDR1 is LNHDA and CDR2 is SQIVND in the germline V gene (reference sequence). V lost 4 bases, J lost 8 bases, and 16 bases stayed unmatched. CDR3 loop: CASSTELAGAPRGHEQFF. The CDR3 DNA reads TGTGCCAGTAGTACGGAACTAGCGGGAGCCCCAAGGGGCCATGAGCAGTTCTTC.

In this sample, this clonotype turned up many times. The chain employs TRBV2 and TRBJ2-7; maybe TRBD2 (6 bases). This CDR3 has 17 residues. V shed 2 bases and J shed 2 bases, with 19 bases lying between them. Looked up from germline, CDR1 is SNHLY and CDR2 is FYNNEI. Here the CDR3 reads CASSEFRLASSPYEQYF. For the CDR3, the DNA is TGTGCCAGCAGTGAATTCCGTCTAGCGAGTTCCCCCTACGAGCAGTACTTC.

This chain joins TRBV5-5 and TRBJ2-1, with D perhaps matching TRBD1 or TRBD2 (6 bases each). This CDR3 region has 13 residues. CDR1 SGHKS and CDR2 YYEKEE come from the germline V gene (reference sequence). The CDR3 sequence is CANSRGPDNEQFF. The CDR3, as DNA: TGTGCGAATTCCCGGGGGCCCGACAATGAGCAGTTCTTC.

The table lists this clonotype with many counts. V gene TRBV6-1 combines with J gene TRBJ2-1, with D possibly TRBD2 on 6 matching bases. V was clipped by 3 bases and J by 2 bases, with 11 bases between them. The CDR3 loop spans 15 amino acids. The germline V gene has CDR1 MNHNS and CDR2 SASEGT. In DNA, the CDR3 is TGTGCCAGCAGTGACACTAGCCCTGCCTACAATGAGCAGTTCTTC. It yields the protein CASSDTSPAYNEQFF.